A single sample gave rise to the 16 T cell receptor beta chains below, sequenced in a study of blood T cell repertoires in COVID-19. The method was immunoSEQ multiplex PCR; TCRdb's version includes in-frame clones alone and lacks a portion of them. The repertoire holds hundreds of thousands of clones, with about 80% as singletons. The specimen sequenced was PBMCs or T cells enriched from blood (not recorded which). These TCRs come from a man aged 25 to 40 with acute COVID-19.

This chain connects TRBV7-3 to TRBJ1-1, with D perhaps TRBD1 (6 bases). The V end was cut by 4 bases, the J end by 5 bases, with 14 bases between. The V gene's germline CDR1 is SGHTA and CDR2 FQGTGA. The CDR3 has 14 amino acids. The DNA for the CDR3 is TGTGCCAGCAGCTCGCAGGGGACGATTACTGAAGCTTTCTTT. Its protein product is CASSSQGTITEAFF. The variable domain in full, with the rest retrieved from reference TRBV7-3 and TRBJ1-1, is GAGVSQTPSNKVTEKGKYVELRCDPISGHTALYWYRQSLGQGPEFLIYFQGTGAADDSGLPNDRFFAVRPEGSVSTLKIQRTERGDSAVYLCASSSQGTITEAFFGQGTRLTVV.

The V and J genes are TRBV19 and TRBJ2-1; possible D gene TRBD2, 6 bases. Trimming left V 6 bases short and J 6 bases short, with 12 bases between. Looked up from germline, CDR1 is LNHDA and CDR2 is SQIVND (reference sequence). The CDR3 has 13 amino acids. CDR3 DNA: TGTGCCAGTAGACCCGGGACTTTCAATGAGCAGTTCTTC. Protein product: CASRPGTFNEQFF.

This chain connects TRBV27 to TRBJ2-5; 9 bases align to TRBD2. Losses at the gene ends were 0 bases for V and 4 bases for J; bases not matched to a gene: 6. The CDR3 has 16 amino acids. Germline V gene lookup returns CDR1 MNHEY and CDR2 SMNVEV (reference sequence). The CDR3 spells CASSLSGGGGGETQYF. In DNA, the CDR3 is TGTGCCAGCAGTTTATCGGGCGGGGGGGGAGGAGAGACCCAGTACTTC.

The chain carries TRBV9 and TRBJ2-5, with 7 bases identical to TRBD2. The CDR3 has 14 residues. The germline CDR1 and CDR2 sequences are SGDLS and YYNGEE. V dropped 0 bases and J dropped 2; count of bases not matched to a gene: 1. As DNA, the CDR3 is TGTGCCAGCAGCGTAGGGCGGGGGCAAGAGACCCAGTACTTC. This sequence encodes CASSVGRGQETQYF.

The chain links TRBV6-5 to TRBJ1-1; D uncertain. The CDR3 covers 13 residues. Per germline, CDR1 MNHEY and CDR2 SVGAGI. The V end lost 7 bases, the J end lost 3 bases, and 12 bases lay between the germline ends. CDR3 DNA sequence: TGTGCCAGCAAGGTTCCGGACTACACTGAAGCTTTCTTT. It yields the protein CASKVPDYTEAFF.

The chain is built from TRBV11-2 and TRBJ1-2; the D gene is possibly TRBD1 (5 bases). Germline CDR1 is SGHAT and CDR2 is FQNNGV. Trimming cost V 5 bases and J 8 bases, with 18 bases left between them. This CDR3 has 14 residues. CDR3 coding DNA: TGTGCCAGCAGCGAGACTAGGGGACGCGGGGGCTACACCTTC. Translation: CASSETRGRGGYTF.

This clone was seen a single time. The chain employs TRBV7-2 and TRBJ2-5; 11 bases are shared with TRBD1. Germline assignment: CDR1 SGHTA and CDR2 FQGNSA. The CDR3 contains 14 residues. V lost 4 bases to trimming and J lost 4 bases; unmatched junction nucleotides: 2. The CDR3 sequence is CASSSGQGVETQYF. CDR3 coding DNA: TGTGCCAGCAGCTCGGGACAGGGGGTAGAGACCCAGTACTTC.

The chain links TRBV5-4 to TRBJ1-1; 7 bases match TRBD1. The CDR3 sequence is 15 residues long. Losses at the gene ends were 2 bases for V and 4 bases for J; bases not matched to a gene: 8. Germline V lookup: CDR1 SGHNT, CDR2 YYREEE (reference sequence). This CDR3 is CASSFDRAIPTEAFF. The DNA of the CDR3 is TGTGCCAGCAGCTTTGACAGGGCCATACCCACTGAAGCTTTCTTT.

This sequence joins TRBV5-1 and TRBJ2-2; no reliable D call. CDR1 and CDR2 (germline): SGHRS, YFSETQ. Trimming took off 2 bases at V and 7 bases at J, with 6 bases between the two ends. This CDR3 is 12 amino acids long. CDR3 amino acids: CASSLNGGELFF. For the CDR3, the DNA is TGCGCCAGCAGCTTAAACGGCGGGGAGCTGTTTTTT.

This sequence joins TRBV7-3 and TRBJ1-1, with a tentative D call TRBD1 (6 bases). CDR3 length equals 14 residues. Germline V gives CDR1 SGHTA, CDR2 FQGTGA. V lost 3 bases and J 6 bases, leaving 14 bases between the germline ends. In nucleotides, the CDR3 is TGTGCCAGCAGCTTCAATGTCAGGGGAGCTGAAGCTTTCTTT. As protein: CASSFNVRGAEAFF.

V gene TRBV4-1 combines with J gene TRBJ2-7, with TRBD1 identical over 7 bases. This CDR3 comprises 15 residues. Trimming removed 2 bases from V and 1 base from J; junction bases left unmatched: 5. Looked up from germline, CDR1 is MGHRA and CDR2 is YSYEKL. The CDR3 region is CASSQRQGGSYEQYV. The CDR3 nucleotides read TGCGCCAGCAGCCAACGACAGGGCGGGTCCTACGAGCAGTACGTC.

The chain recombines TRBV19 with TRBJ2-7; 8 nucleotides agree with TRBD2. The CDR3 consists of 16 residues. CDR1 is LNHDA, CDR2 SQIVND, per germline (reference sequence). Trimming took 4 bases from V and 4 from J; bases not matched to a gene: 12. CDR3 amino acids: CASSSPSGGDFYEQYV. The CDR3 DNA sequence: TGTGCCAGTAGTAGCCCTTCGGGGGGGGACTTTTACGAGCAGTACGTC.

DNA for the CDR3: TGTGCCAGCAGTTCGACAGGGGTTACAGGTAAAGATACGCAGTATTTT. This sequence encodes CASSSTGVTGKDTQYF. This sequence joins TRBV27 and TRBJ2-3, with TRBD1 matching 8 bases. J gave up 5 bases and V 4 bases, and 11 bases lay outside the gene matches. Per the germline V gene, CDR1 is MNHEY and CDR2 is SMNVEV (reference sequence). The length of the CDR3 is 16 residues.

The chain links TRBV11-3 to TRBJ2-6, with D perhaps matching TRBD2 (5 bases). Trimming removed 1 base from V and 1 base from J, with 5 bases in between. The germline gives CDR1 SGHNT, CDR2 YENEEA. The CDR3 has 15 residues. In DNA form, the CDR3 reads TGTGCCAGCAGCTTAGGAGGGTCTGGGGCCAACGTCCTGACTTTC. Its protein product is CASSLGGSGANVLTF.

This chain links TRBV27 with TRBJ2-2; 15 bases line up with TRBD2. The CDR3 runs 19 residues. The trim removed 5 bases at V and 0 bases at J, leaving 7 bases unmatched. Per the germline V gene, CDR1 is MNHEY and CDR2 is SMNVEV (reference sequence). In DNA form, the CDR3 reads TGTGCCAGCAGTCCCACTAGGACTAGCGGGAGGGCGAACACCGGGGAGCTGTTTTTT. It yields the protein CASSPTRTSGRANTGELFF.

The rearrangement links TRBV9 to TRBJ2-3, with D maybe TRBD1 (6 bases). This CDR3 has 16 amino acids. CDR1 and CDR2 from the germline V gene are SGDLS and YYNGEE. Trimming removed 0 bases at V and 0 bases at J, with 11 bases between. CDR3 sequence (DNA): TGTGCCAGCAGCGTAGAGCAGGGGTCGAGCACAGATACGCAGTATTTT. Translated: CASSVEQGSSTDTQYF.